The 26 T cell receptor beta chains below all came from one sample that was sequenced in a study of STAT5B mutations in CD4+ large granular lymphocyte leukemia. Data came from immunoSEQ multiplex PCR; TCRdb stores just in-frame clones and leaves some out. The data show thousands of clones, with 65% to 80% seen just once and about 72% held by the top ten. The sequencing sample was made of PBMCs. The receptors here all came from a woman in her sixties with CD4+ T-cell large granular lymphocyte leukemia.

The CDR3 protein is CASSDQGVKTQYF. In DNA form, the CDR3 reads TGTGCCAGCAGTGATCAGGGGGTAAAAACCCAGTACTTC. The chain has TRBV2 and TRBJ2-5; 7 nucleotides line up with TRBD1. Germline V CDR1 and CDR2: SNHLY, FYNNEI. CDR3 length equals 13 residues. J lost 8 bases, V lost 3 bases, and 6 bases had no gene match.

CDR3 nucleotides: TGTGCCAGCAGCTCTGGACTAGCGGGAAGCGAGCAGTACTTC. Amino acids: CASSSGLAGSEQYF. The genes are TRBV7-2 and TRBJ2-7, with 12 bases matching TRBD2. CDR1 and CDR2 from the germline V gene are SGHTA and FQGNSA. This CDR3 is 14 amino acids long. The J segment lost 6 bases and the V segment lost 4 bases, leaving 4 bases of the junction unmatched.

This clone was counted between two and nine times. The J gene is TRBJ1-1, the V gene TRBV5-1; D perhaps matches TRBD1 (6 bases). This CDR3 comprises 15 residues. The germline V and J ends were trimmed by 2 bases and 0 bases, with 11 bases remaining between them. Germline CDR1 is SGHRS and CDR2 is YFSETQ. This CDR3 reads CASSFVGQVNTEAFF. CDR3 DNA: TGCGCCAGCAGCTTTGTGGGACAAGTGAACACTGAAGCTTTCTTT.

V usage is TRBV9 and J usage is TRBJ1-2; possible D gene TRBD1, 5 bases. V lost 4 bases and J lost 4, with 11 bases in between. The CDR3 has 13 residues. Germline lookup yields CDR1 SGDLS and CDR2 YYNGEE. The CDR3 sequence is CASSSLGGYGYTF. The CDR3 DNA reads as TGTGCCAGCAGCTCCCTCGGGGGCTATGGCTACACCTTC.

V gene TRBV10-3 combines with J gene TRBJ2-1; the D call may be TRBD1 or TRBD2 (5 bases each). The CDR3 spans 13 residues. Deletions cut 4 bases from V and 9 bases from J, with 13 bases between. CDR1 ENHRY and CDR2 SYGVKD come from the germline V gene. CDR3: CAISAKLGAEQFF. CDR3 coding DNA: TGTGCCATCAGTGCGAAACTAGGGGCTGAGCAGTTCTTC.

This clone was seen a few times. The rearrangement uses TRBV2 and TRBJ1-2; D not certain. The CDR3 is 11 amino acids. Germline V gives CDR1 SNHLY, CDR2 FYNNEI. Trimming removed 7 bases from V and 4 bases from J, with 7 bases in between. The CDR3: CASKGLYGYTF. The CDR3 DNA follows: TGTGCCAGCAAAGGTCTCTATGGCTACACCTTC.

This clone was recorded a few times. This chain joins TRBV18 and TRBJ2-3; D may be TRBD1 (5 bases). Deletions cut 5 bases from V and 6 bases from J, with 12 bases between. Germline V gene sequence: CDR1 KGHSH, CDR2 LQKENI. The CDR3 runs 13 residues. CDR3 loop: CASSKQAYDTQYF. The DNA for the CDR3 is TGTGCCAGCTCAAAACAGGCTTATGATACGCAGTATTTT.

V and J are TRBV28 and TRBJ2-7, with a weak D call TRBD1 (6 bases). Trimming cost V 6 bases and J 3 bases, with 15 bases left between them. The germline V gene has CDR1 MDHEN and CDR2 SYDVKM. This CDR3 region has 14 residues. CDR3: CASSWTATFYEQYF. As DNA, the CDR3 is TGTGCCAGCAGCTGGACAGCGACATTCTACGAGCAGTACTTC.

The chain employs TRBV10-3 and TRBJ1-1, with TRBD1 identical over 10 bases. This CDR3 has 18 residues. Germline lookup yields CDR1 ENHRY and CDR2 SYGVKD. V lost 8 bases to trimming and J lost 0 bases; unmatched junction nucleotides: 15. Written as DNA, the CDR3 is TGTGCCATCCGGACAGGGGGAGCAGGTTGGAGAGTGAACACTGAAGCTTTCTTT. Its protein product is CAIRTGGAGWRVNTEAFF.

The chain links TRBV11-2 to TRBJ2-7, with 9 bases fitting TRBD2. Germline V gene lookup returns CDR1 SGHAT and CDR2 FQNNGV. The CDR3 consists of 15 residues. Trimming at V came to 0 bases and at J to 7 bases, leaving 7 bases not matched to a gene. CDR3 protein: CASSLEAGGHMEQYF. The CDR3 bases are TGTGCCAGCAGCTTAGAGGCGGGAGGGCATATGGAGCAGTACTTC.

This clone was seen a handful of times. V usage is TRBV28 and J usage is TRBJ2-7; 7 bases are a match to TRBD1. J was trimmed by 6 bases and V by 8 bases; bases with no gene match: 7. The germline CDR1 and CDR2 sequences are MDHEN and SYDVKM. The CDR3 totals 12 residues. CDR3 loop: CASWDSLGEQYF. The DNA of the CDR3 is TGTGCCAGCTGGGACAGCTTGGGCGAGCAGTACTTC.

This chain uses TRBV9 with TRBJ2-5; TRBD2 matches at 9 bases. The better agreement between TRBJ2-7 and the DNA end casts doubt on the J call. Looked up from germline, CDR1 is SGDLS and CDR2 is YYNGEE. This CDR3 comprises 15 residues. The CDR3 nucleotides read TGTGCCAGCAGCCAGCAGTCTAGCGGGGAGTTCGAGCAGTACTTC. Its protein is CASSQQSSGEFEQYF.

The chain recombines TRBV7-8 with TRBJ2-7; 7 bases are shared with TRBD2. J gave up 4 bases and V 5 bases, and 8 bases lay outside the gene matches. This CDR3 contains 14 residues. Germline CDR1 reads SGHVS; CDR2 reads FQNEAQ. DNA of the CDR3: TGTGCCAGCAGCCGAACGACTAGCTTTTACGAGCAGTACTTC. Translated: CASSRTTSFYEQYF. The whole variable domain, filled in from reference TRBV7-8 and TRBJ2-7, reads GAGVSQSPRYKVAKRGQDVALRCDPISGHVSLFWYQQALGQGPEFLTYFQNEAQLDKSGLPSDRFFAERPEGSVSTLKIQRTQQEDSAVYLCASSRTTSFYEQYFGPGTRLTVT.

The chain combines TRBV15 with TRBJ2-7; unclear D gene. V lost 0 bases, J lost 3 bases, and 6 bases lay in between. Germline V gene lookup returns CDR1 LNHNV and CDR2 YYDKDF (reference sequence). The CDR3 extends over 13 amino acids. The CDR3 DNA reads TGTGCCACCAGCAGAGATCCCAGCTACGAGCAGTACTTC. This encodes CATSRDPSYEQYF. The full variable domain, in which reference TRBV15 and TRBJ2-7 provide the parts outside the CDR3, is DAMVIQNPRYQVTQFGKPVTLSCSQTLNHNVMYWYQQKSSQAPKLLFHYYDKDFNNEADTPDNFQSRRPNTSFCFLDIRSPGLGDTAMYLCATSRDPSYEQYFGPGTRLTVT.

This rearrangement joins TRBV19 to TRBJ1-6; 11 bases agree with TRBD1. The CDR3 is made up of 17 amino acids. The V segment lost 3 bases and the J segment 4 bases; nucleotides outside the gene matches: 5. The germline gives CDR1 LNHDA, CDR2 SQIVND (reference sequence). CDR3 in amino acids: CASSIQGQGAYNSPLHF. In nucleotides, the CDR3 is TGTGCCAGTAGTATCCAAGGACAGGGGGCTTATAATTCACCCCTCCACTTT. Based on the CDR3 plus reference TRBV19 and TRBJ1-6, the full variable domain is DGGITQSPKYLFRKEGQNVTLSCEQNLNHDAMYWYRQDPGQGLRLIYYSQIVNDFQKGDIAEGYSVSREKKESFPLTVTSAQKNPTAFYLCASSIQGQGAYNSPLHFGNGTRLTVT.

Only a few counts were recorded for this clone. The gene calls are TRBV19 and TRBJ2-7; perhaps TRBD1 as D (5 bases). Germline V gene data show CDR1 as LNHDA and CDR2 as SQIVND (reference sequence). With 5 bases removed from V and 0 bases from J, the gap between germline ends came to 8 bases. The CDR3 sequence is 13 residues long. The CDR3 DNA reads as TGTGCCAGTAGTGTTCAGGGCTCCTACGAGCAGTACTTC. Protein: CASSVQGSYEQYF.

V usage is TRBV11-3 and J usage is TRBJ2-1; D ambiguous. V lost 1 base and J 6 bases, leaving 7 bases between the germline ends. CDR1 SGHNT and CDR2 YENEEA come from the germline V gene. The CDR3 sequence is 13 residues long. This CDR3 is CASSLGAGNEQFF. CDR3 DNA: TGTGCCAGCAGCTTAGGGGCAGGCAATGAGCAGTTCTTC.

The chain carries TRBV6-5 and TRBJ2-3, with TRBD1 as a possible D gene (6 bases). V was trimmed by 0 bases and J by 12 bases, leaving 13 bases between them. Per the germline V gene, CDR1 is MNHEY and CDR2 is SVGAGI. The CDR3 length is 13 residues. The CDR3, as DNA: TGTGCCAGCAGTTACTCTGGCAGGGGCTTACAGTATTTT. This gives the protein CASSYSGRGLQYF.

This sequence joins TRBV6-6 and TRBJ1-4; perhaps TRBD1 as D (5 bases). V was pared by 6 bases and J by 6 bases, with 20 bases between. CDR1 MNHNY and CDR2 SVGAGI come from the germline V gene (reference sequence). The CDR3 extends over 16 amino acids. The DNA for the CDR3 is TGTGCCAGCAGGCCTGTACCGGGACCCGGGGATGAAAAACTGTTTTTT. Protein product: CASRPVPGPGDEKLFF.

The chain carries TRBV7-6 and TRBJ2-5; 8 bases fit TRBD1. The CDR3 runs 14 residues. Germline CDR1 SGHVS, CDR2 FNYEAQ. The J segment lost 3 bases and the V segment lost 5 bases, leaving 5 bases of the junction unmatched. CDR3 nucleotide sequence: TGTGCCAGCAGCAGCTACAGGGGGGAAGAGACCCAGTACTTC. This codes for CASSSYRGEETQYF.

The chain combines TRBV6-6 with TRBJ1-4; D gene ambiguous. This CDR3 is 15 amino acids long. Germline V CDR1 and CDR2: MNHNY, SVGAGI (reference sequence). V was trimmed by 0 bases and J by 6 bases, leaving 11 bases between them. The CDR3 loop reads CASSYSFYGDEKLFF. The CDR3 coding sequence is TGTGCCAGCAGTTACTCCTTTTACGGGGATGAAAAACTGTTTTTT.

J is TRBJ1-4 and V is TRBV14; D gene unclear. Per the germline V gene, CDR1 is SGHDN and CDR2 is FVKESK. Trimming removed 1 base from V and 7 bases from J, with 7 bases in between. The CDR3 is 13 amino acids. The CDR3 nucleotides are TGTGCCAGCAGCCAAGGGCTGAGTGAAAAACTGTTTTTT. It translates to CASSQGLSEKLFF.

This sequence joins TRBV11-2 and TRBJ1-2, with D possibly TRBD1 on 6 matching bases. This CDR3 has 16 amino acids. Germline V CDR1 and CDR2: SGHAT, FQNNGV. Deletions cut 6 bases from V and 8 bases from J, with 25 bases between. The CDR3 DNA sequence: TGTGCCAGCAGTCCAGACGGGGGACTCAGGGGTGAGGGCTACACCTTC. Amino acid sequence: CASSPDGGLRGEGYTF. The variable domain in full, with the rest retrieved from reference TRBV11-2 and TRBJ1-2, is EAGVAQSPRYKIIEKRQSVAFWCNPISGHATLYWYQQILGQGPKLLIQFQNNGVVDDSQLPKDRFSAERLKGVDSTLKIQPAKLEDSAVYLCASSPDGGLRGEGYTFGSGTRLTVV.

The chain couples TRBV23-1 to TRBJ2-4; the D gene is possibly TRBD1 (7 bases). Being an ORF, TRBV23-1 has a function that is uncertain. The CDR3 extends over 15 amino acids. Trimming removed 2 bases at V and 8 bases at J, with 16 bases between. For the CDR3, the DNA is TGCGCCAGCAGTCAAAATATGGAGGGGGCGGACATTCAGTACTTC. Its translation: CASSQNMEGADIQYF.

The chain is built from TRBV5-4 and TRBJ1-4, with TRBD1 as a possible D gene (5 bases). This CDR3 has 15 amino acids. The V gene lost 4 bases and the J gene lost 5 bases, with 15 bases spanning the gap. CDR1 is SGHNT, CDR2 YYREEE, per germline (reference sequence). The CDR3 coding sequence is TGTGCCAGCAGCACCCCGGGGGACGGGAATGAAAAACTGTTTTTT. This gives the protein CASSTPGDGNEKLFF.

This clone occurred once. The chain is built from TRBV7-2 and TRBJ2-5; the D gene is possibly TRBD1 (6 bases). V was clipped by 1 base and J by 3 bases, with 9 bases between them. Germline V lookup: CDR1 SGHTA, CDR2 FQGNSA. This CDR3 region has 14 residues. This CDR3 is CASSLGRTEETQYF. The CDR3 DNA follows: TGTGCCAGCAGCTTAGGCCGGACAGAAGAGACCCAGTACTTC.